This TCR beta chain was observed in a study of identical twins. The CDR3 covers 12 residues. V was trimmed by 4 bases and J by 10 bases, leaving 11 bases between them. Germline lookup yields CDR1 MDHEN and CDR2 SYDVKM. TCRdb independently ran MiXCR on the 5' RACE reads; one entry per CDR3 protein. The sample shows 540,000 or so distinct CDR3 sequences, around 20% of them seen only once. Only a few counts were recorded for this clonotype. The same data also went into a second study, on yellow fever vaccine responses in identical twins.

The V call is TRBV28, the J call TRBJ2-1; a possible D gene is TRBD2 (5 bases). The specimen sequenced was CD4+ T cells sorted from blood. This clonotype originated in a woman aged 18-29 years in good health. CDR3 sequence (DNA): TGTGCCAGCAGTTCACTAGTAGAGGAGCAGTTCTTC. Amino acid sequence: CASSSLVEEQFF.